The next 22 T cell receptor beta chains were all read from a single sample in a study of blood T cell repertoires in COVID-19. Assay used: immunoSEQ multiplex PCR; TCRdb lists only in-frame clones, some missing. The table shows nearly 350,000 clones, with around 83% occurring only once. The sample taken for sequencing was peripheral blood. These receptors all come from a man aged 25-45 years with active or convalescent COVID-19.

Written as DNA, the CDR3 is TGTGCCAGCGGTCTTTGGGGCGAGAGGAATGAGCAGTTCTTC. Translated, it gives CASGLWGERNEQFF. The chain recombines TRBV5-4 with TRBJ2-1, with D perhaps matching TRBD1 (5 bases). Germline CDR1 reads SGHNT; CDR2 reads YYREEE (reference sequence). Trimming stripped 7 bases from V and 7 bases from J, with 18 bases between. This CDR3 is built from 14 residues.

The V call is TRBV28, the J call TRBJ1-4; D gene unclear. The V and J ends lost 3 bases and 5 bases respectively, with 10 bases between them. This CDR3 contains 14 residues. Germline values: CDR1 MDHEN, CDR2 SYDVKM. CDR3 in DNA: TGTGCCAGCAGTTTCAGAAGTCTGAATGAAAAACTGTTTTTT. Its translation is CASSFRSLNEKLFF.

The CDR3 nucleotides are TGTGCCAGTAGTCGCGGGAGGACCGCCACTGAAGCTTTCTTT. Translated: CASSRGRTATEAFF. V is TRBV19 and J is TRBJ1-1; no definite D call. The CDR3 loop spans 14 amino acids. Germline-derived CDR1 and CDR2 are LNHDA and SQIVND (reference sequence). V lost 5 bases, J lost 4 bases, and 14 bases lay in between. Full variable domain (rest looked up from reference TRBV19 and TRBJ1-1): DGGITQSPKYLFRKEGQNVTLSCEQNLNHDAMYWYRQDPGQGLRLIYYSQIVNDFQKGDIAEGYSVSREKKESFPLTVTSAQKNPTAFYLCASSRGRTATEAFFGQGTRLTVV.

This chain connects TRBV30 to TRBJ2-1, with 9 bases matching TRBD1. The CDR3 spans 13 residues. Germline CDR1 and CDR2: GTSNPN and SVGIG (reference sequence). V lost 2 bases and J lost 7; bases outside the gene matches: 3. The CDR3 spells CAWSRDRDNEQFF. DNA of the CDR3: TGTGCCTGGAGTCGGGACAGGGATAATGAGCAGTTCTTC.

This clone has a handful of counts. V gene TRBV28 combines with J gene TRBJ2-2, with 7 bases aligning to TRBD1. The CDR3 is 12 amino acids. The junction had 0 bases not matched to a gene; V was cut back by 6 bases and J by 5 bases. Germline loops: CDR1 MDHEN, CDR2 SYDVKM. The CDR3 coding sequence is TGTGCCAGCAGGACAGGGACCGGGGAGCTGTTTTTT. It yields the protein CASRTGTGELFF.

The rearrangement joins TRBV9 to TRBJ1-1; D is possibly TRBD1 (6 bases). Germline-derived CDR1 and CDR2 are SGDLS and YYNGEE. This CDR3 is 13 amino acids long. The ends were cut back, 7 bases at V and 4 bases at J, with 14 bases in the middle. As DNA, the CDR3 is TGTGCCAGCCAGGGGTCCTTGGCCACTGAAGCTTTCTTT. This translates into CASQGSLATEAFF.

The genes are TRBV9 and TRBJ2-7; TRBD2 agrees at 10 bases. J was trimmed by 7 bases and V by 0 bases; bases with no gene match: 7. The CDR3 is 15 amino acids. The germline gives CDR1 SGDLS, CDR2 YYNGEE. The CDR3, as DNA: TGTGCCAGCAGCGTAGACCTAGCGGGAGTTCGAGAGCAGTACTTC. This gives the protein CASSVDLAGVREQYF.

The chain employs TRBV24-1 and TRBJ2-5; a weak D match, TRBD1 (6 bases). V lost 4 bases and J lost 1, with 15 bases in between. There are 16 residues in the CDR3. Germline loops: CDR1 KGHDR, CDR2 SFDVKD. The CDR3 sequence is CATSDMDSLLQETQYF. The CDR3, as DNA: TGTGCCACCAGTGACATGGACAGCCTACTCCAAGAGACCCAGTACTTC.

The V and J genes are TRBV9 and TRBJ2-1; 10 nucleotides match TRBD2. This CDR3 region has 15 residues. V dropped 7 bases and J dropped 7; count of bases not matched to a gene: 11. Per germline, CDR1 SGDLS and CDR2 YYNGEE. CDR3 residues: CASGVAGGGSNEQFF. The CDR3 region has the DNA TGTGCCAGCGGGGTAGCGGGAGGAGGTTCGAATGAGCAGTTCTTC.

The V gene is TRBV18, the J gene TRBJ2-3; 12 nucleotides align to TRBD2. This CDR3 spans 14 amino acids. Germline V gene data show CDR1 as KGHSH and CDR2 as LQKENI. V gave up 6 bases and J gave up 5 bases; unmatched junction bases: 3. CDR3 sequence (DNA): TGTGCCAGCTCCCCGGGACTAGCGGGAGATACGCAGTATTTT. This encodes CASSPGLAGDTQYF.

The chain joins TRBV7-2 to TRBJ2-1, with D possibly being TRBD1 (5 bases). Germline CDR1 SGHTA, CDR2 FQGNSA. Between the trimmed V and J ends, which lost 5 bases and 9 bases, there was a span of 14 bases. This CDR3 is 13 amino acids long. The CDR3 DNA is TGTGCCAGCAGCAAATCAGGGAAAGGTGAGCAGTTCTTC. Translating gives CASSKSGKGEQFF.

The CDR3: CASSDPRRGLSNQPQHF. The CDR3 nucleotides are TGTGCCAGCAGCGACCCCAGGAGGGGGCTTAGCAATCAGCCCCAGCATTTT. The rearrangement uses TRBV2 and TRBJ1-5; TRBD1 matches 7 bases. The V segment lost 6 bases and the J segment 0 bases; nucleotides outside the gene matches: 11. CDR3 length: 17 amino acids. CDR1 is SNHLY and CDR2 is FYNNEI in the germline V gene.

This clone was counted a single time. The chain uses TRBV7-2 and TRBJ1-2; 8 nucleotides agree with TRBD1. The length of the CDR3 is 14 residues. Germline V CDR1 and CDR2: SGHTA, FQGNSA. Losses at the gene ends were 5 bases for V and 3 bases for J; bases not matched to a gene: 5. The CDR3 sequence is CASSPDRGYYGYTF. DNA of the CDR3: TGTGCCAGCAGCCCCGACAGGGGTTACTATGGCTACACCTTC.

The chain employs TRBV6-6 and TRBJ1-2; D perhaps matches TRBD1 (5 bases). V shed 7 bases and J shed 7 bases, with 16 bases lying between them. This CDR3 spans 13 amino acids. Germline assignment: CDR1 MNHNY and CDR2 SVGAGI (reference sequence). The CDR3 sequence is CASKEGIYPGYTF. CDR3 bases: TGTGCCAGCAAGGAGGGGATTTATCCTGGCTACACCTTC.

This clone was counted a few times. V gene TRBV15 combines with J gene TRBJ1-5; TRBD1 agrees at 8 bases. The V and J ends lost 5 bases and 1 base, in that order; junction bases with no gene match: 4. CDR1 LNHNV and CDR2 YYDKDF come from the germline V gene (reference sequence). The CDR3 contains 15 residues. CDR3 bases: TGTGCCACCAGCGTTGACAGGGGAAGCAATCAGCCCCAGCATTTT. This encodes CATSVDRGSNQPQHF. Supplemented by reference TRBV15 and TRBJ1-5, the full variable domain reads DAMVIQNPRYQVTQFGKPVTLSCSQTLNHNVMYWYQQKSSQAPKLLFHYYDKDFNNEADTPDNFQSRRPNTSFCFLDIRSPGLGDTAMYLCATSVDRGSNQPQHFGDGTRLSIL.

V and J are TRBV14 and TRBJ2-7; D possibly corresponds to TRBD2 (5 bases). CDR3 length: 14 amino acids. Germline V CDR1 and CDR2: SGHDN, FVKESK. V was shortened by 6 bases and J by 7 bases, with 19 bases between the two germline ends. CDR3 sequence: CASSPRVPPGEQYF. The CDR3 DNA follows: TGTGCCAGCAGTCCAAGAGTACCGCCGGGGGAGCAGTACTTC.

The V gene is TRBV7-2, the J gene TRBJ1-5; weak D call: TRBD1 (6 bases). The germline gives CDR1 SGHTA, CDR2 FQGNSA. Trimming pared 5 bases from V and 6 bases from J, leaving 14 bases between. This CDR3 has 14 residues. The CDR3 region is CASSPRDITQPQHF. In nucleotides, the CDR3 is TGTGCCAGCAGCCCCCGGGACATCACTCAGCCCCAGCATTTT.

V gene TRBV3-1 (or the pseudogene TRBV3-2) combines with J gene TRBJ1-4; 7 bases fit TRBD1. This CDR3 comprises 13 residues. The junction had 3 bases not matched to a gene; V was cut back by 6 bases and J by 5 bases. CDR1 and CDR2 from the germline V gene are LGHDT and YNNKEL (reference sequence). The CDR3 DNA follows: TGTGCCAGCAGTCCGACAGGGAATGAAAAACTGTTTTTT. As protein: CASSPTGNEKLFF.

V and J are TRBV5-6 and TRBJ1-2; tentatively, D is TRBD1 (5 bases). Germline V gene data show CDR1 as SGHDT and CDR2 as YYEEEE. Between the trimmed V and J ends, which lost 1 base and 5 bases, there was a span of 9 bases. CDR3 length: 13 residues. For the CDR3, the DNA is TGTGCCAGCAGCTTGCCAGGGTGGTATGGCTACACCTTC. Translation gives CASSLPGWYGYTF. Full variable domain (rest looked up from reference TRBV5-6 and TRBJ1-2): DAGVTQSPTHLIKTRGQQVTLRCSPKSGHDTVSWYQQALGQGPQFIFQYYEEEERQRGNFPDRFSGHQFPNYSSELNVNALLLGDSALYLCASSLPGWYGYTFGSGTRLTVV.

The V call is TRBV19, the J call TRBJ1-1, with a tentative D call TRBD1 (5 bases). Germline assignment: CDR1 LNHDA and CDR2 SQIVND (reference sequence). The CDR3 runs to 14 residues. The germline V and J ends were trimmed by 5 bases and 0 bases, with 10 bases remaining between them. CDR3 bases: TGTGCCAGTAGTTCCACGGGGGTGAACACTGAAGCTTTCTTT. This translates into CASSSTGVNTEAFF. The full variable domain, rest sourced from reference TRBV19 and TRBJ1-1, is DGGITQSPKYLFRKEGQNVTLSCEQNLNHDAMYWYRQDPGQGLRLIYYSQIVNDFQKGDIAEGYSVSREKKESFPLTVTSAQKNPTAFYLCASSSTGVNTEAFFGQGTRLTVV.

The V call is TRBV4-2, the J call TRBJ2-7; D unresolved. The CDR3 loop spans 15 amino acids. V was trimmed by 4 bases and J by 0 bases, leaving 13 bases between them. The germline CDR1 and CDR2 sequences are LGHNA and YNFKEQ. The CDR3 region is CASSRLDSRSYEQYF. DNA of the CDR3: TGTGCCAGCAGCCGTCTAGACTCCCGCTCCTACGAGCAGTACTTC.

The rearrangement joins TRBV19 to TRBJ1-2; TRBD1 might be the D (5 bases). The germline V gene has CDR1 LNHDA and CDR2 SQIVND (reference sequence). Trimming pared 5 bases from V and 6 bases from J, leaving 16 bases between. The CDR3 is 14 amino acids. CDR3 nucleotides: TGTGCCAGTAGTCTGCCCAGGGCGGGGGATGGCTACACCTTC. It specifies CASSLPRAGDGYTF. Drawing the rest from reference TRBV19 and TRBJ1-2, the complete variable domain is DGGITQSPKYLFRKEGQNVTLSCEQNLNHDAMYWYRQDPGQGLRLIYYSQIVNDFQKGDIAEGYSVSREKKESFPLTVTSAQKNPTAFYLCASSLPRAGDGYTFGSGTRLTVV.